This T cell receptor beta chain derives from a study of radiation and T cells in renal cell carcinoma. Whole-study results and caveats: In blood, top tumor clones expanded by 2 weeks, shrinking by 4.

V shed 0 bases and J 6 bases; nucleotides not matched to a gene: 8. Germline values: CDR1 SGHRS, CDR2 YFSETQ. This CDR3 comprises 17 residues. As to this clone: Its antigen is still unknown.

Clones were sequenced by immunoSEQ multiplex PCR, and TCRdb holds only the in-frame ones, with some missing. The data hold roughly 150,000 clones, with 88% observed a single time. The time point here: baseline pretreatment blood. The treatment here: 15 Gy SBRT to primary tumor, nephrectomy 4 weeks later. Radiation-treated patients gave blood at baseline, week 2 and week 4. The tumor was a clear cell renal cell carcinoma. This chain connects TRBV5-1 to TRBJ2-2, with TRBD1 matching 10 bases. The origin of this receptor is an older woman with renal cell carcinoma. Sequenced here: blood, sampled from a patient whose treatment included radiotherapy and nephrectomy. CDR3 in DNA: TGCGCCAGCAGCTTGGATGTGACAGGGGGCAGGGCCGGGGAGCTGTTTTTT. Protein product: CASSLDVTGGRAGELFF.